Below are 23 T cell receptor beta chains sequenced from a single sample in a study of regulatory T cells in long-lasting Graves disease. The time point here: persistent/refractory GD, antithyroid drugs over 5 years with positive TRAb. Making the TCR library involved RNA that had been extracted from PBMCs. To make TCR beta libraries, researchers used iRepertoire HTBI primers and Arm-PCR of CDR3 regions. TCRdb re-called the multiplex PCR reads with MiXCR, one entry per CDR3 protein. The table has some 450,000 distinct CDR3 sequences, around a quarter seen once. The sample consisted of peripheral blood mononuclear cells (PBMCs), taken when the disease was refractory, from a patient treated with antithyroid drugs. The receptors were gathered from a female donor with Graves disease.

This clonotype was seen a handful of times. This chain links TRBV10-3 with TRBJ1-1; 12 positions agree with TRBD1. In germline, CDR1 is ENHRY, CDR2 SYGVKD. With V trimmed by 0 bases and J by 12 bases, 5 bases remained unmatched. CDR3 length: 14 residues. The CDR3 reads CAISESKGQGASFF. The DNA of the CDR3 is TGTGCCATCAGTGAGTCTAAGGGACAGGGGGCATCTTTCTTT.

The rearrangement links TRBV25-1 to TRBJ1-1; the D is unclear. The V end lost 3 bases, the J end lost 2 bases, and 10 bases lay between the germline ends. The CDR3 runs to 14 residues. Germline V CDR1 and CDR2: MGHDK, SYGVNS. Written as DNA, the CDR3 is TGTGCCAGCAGTGACCACCGCAGAAACACTGAAGCTTTCTTT. It is translated as CASSDHRRNTEAFF.

The sample holds many counts of this clonotype. The chain carries TRBV7-8 and TRBJ1-4; unclear D gene. The CDR3 loop spans 16 amino acids. V was clipped by 4 bases and J by 5 bases, with 17 bases between them. The germline gives CDR1 SGHVS, CDR2 FQNEAQ. The CDR3 DNA sequence: TGTGCCAGCAGCTACCGAACACGGACGGGGAATGAAAAACTGTTTTTT. Amino acid sequence: CASSYRTRTGNEKLFF. The variable domain in full, completed from reference TRBV7-8 and TRBJ1-4, reads GAGVSQSPRYKVAKRGQDVALRCDPISGHVSLFWYQQALGQGPEFLTYFQNEAQLDKSGLPSDRFFAERPEGSVSTLKIQRTQQEDSAVYLCASSYRTRTGNEKLFFGSGTQLSVL.

This clonotype was observed many times. The J gene is TRBJ1-6, the V gene TRBV7-2; D not resolved. This CDR3 is built from 16 residues. In germline, CDR1 is SGHTA, CDR2 FQGNSA. V was shortened by 0 bases and J by 6 bases, with 12 bases between the two germline ends. CDR3 nucleotides: TGTGCCAGCAGCTTAGCGGGAGTTTTTGGTAATTCACCCCTCCACTTT. As protein: CASSLAGVFGNSPLHF.

The table lists this clonotype with many counts. The rearrangement links TRBV20-1 to TRBJ2-5; the D gene is possibly TRBD1 (5 bases). This CDR3 has 15 amino acids. CDR1 DFQATT and CDR2 SNEGSKA come from the germline V gene (reference sequence). Between the trimmed V and J ends, which lost 0 bases and 0 bases, there was a span of 11 bases. The CDR3 loop reads CSARELQVHQETQYF. CDR3 DNA sequence: TGCAGTGCTAGAGAATTACAGGTTCACCAAGAGACCCAGTACTTC.

This clonotype was picked up a small number of times. This chain links TRBV18 with TRBJ2-5, with TRBD1 matching over 8 bases. The CDR3 loop spans 15 amino acids. Germline CDR1 reads KGHSH; CDR2 reads LQKENI. V shed 1 base, J shed 4 bases, and the junction held 5 bases outside the gene matches. The chain's CDR3 is CASSPRGQGAETQYF. In DNA, the CDR3 is TGTGCCAGCTCACCACGTGGACAGGGCGCAGAGACCCAGTACTTC. Drawing the rest from reference TRBV18 and TRBJ2-5, the complete variable domain is NAGVMQNPRHLVRRRGQEARLRCSPMKGHSHVYWYRQLPEEGLKFMVYLQKENIIDESGMPKERFSAEFPKEGPSILRIQQVVRGDSAAYFCASSPRGQGAETQYFGPGTRLLVL.

This clonotype has a handful of counts. The gene calls are TRBV20-1 and TRBJ2-7; D is possibly TRBD1 or TRBD2 (6 bases each). Germline V gives CDR1 DFQATT, CDR2 SNEGSKA (reference sequence). The ends were cut back, 4 bases at V and 6 bases at J, with 16 bases in the middle. The CDR3 has 13 residues. The DNA for the CDR3 is TGCAGTGCTAACTGGGGGCTAGCGCCCGAGCAGTACTTC. Translating it yields CSANWGLAPEQYF.

V usage is TRBV6-2 or TRBV6-3 and J usage is TRBJ1-4; tentative D call: TRBD1 (5 bases). This CDR3 is 13 amino acids long. Germline lookup yields CDR1 MNHEY and CDR2 SVGEGT. V was trimmed by 6 bases and J by 4 bases, leaving 9 bases between them. CDR3 DNA: TGTGCCAGCAGCCGGGACTTTAATGAAAAACTGTTTTTT. Translating it yields CASSRDFNEKLFF.

This clonotype has more than one count but fewer than ten. CDR3 bases: TGCAGCGTTCAAGGACCAGGGGGCGGGGACACTGAAGCTTTCTTT. Translating gives CSVQGPGGGDTEAFF. This chain joins TRBV29-1 and TRBJ1-1, with TRBD1 identical over 8 bases. In germline, CDR1 is SQVTM, CDR2 ANQGSEA. V trimming: 5 bases; J trimming: 3 bases; junction bases outside the gene matches: 11. CDR3 length: 15 residues.

This clonotype was detected ten times or more. The rearrangement joins TRBV2 to TRBJ2-2; 14 bases are shared with TRBD2. CDR3 size: 15 residues. The V segment lost 10 bases and the J segment 4 bases; nucleotides outside the gene matches: 5. Per the germline V gene, CDR1 is SNHLY and CDR2 is FYNNEI. CDR3 in amino acids: CATAGTSGSTGELFF. Here the CDR3 DNA reads TGTGCCACCGCCGGGACTAGCGGGAGCACCGGGGAGCTGTTTTTT.

The V gene is TRBV11-2, the J gene TRBJ2-5; 14 bases fit TRBD2. With V trimmed by 5 bases and J by 5 bases, 7 bases remained unmatched. The CDR3 spans 16 residues. The germline V gene has CDR1 SGHAT and CDR2 FQNNGV. CDR3 protein: CASSTGTSGSSETQYF. DNA for the CDR3: TGTGCCAGCAGCACCGGGACTAGCGGGAGTAGTGAGACCCAGTACTTC.

This clonotype was recorded a few times. The gene calls are TRBV12-3 or TRBV12-4 and TRBJ1-2; D remains unclear. The CDR3 runs 14 residues. Trimming left V 4 bases short and J 4 bases short, with 13 bases between. The CDR3 loop is CASSSGGLGYGYTF. The CDR3 nucleotides are TGTGCCAGCAGTTCCGGCGGGCTCGGCTATGGCTACACCTTC.

This clonotype was counted many times. CDR3 protein: CASSFETNEKLFF. The DNA for the CDR3 is TGTGCCAGCAGCTTCGAGACTAATGAAAAACTGTTTTTT. The chain combines TRBV7-2 with TRBJ1-4; D is ambiguous. V was cut by 3 bases and J by 2 bases, with 4 bases left in between. The CDR3 has 13 residues. Germline V lookup: CDR1 SGHTA, CDR2 FQGNSA.

This chain links TRBV28 with TRBJ1-5; D is ambiguous. V was trimmed by 5 bases and J by 9 bases, leaving 11 bases between them. This CDR3 comprises 12 residues. Germline values: CDR1 MDHEN, CDR2 SYDVKM. CDR3 DNA: TGTGCCAGCAGTAATCAAGCTTCGCCCCAGCATTTT. This gives the protein CASSNQASPQHF.

The CDR3 region has the DNA TGTGCCAGCAGCCACCCACAGGGGGCCGGGAACGAGCAGTACTTC. This sequence encodes CASSHPQGAGNEQYF. The V and J genes are TRBV3-1 and TRBJ2-7; 9 positions match TRBD1. In germline, CDR1 is LGHDT, CDR2 YNNKEL (reference sequence). With 3 bases clipped from V and 5 bases from J, the junction kept 8 bases outside the gene matches. CDR3 length equals 15 residues.

V gene TRBV2 combines with J gene TRBJ2-7; TRBD1 might be the D (6 bases). V shed 6 bases and J shed 2 bases, with 14 bases lying between them. Germline CDR1 and CDR2: SNHLY and FYNNEI. The CDR3 covers 14 residues. CDR3 region: CASRIWAGAYEQYF. CDR3 DNA sequence: TGTGCCAGCAGAATCTGGGCAGGGGCCTACGAGCAGTACTTC.

The sample holds a few counts of this clonotype. The chain combines TRBV5-1 with TRBJ1-1; TRBD1 matches 7 bases. Germline values: CDR1 SGHRS, CDR2 YFSETQ. After removal of 6 bases from V and 2 bases from J, the junction contained 7 bases not matched to a gene. The CDR3 consists of 14 residues. CDR3 in amino acids: CASTWTGSNTEAFF. As DNA, the CDR3 is TGCGCCAGCACCTGGACAGGATCAAACACTGAAGCTTTCTTT.

The CDR3 loop is CASSQDRSGNQPQHF. The DNA of the CDR3 is TGCGCCAGCAGCCAAGATCGCAGTGGCAATCAGCCCCAGCATTTT. The gene calls are TRBV4-3 and TRBJ1-5; D is unclear. Germline V gene data show CDR1 as LGHNA and CDR2 as YSLEER. The CDR3 totals 15 residues. The ends were cut back, 0 bases at V and 2 bases at J, with 8 bases in the middle.

The chain carries TRBV6-1 and TRBJ1-5; tentatively, D is TRBD1 (5 bases). V lost 5 bases and J 0 bases, leaving 14 bases between the germline ends. There are 16 residues in the CDR3. The V gene's germline CDR1 is MNHNS and CDR2 SASEGT. The CDR3 is CASSRRDGDSNQPQHF. The CDR3, as DNA: TGTGCCAGCAGTCGGAGGGACGGAGATAGCAATCAGCCCCAGCATTTT.

V is TRBV7-2 and J is TRBJ2-5; D call uncertain. The V gene lost 4 bases and the J gene lost 5 bases, with 11 bases spanning the gap. This CDR3 is built from 13 residues. Per the germline V gene, CDR1 is SGHTA and CDR2 is FQGNSA. CDR3 nucleotide sequence: TGTGCCAGCAGCTCCCGCGGTTTGGAGACCCAGTACTTC. It is translated as CASSSRGLETQYF.

V usage is TRBV6-1 and J usage is TRBJ2-1, with a possible D match to TRBD1 (6 bases). V was cut by 6 bases and J by 10 bases, with 19 bases left in between. The CDR3 runs 14 residues. The germline V gene has CDR1 MNHNS and CDR2 SASEGT. For the CDR3, the DNA is TGTGCCAGCAGCCCCACTTACAGGGAAGGCGAGCAGTTCTTC. Translation gives CASSPTYREGEQFF.

The CDR3 nucleotides are TGTGCCAGCAGCTACCGGGATTATAATTCACCCCTCCACTTT. It is translated as CASSYRDYNSPLHF. This chain connects TRBV5-4 to TRBJ1-6; no firm D call. CDR3 length: 14 amino acids. V dropped 3 bases and J dropped 4 bases, with 8 bases sitting between them. Germline lookup yields CDR1 SGHNT and CDR2 YYREEE (reference sequence).

This clonotype was counted ten times or more. CDR3 sequence reads: CASEGTGGVYEQYF. CDR3 in DNA: TGTGCCAGCGAAGGGACAGGGGGCGTCTACGAGCAGTACTTC. This sequence joins TRBV6-1 and TRBJ2-7; 12 bases match TRBD1. With V trimmed by 8 bases and J by 3 bases, 5 bases remained unmatched. Germline V gives CDR1 MNHNS, CDR2 SASEGT. The CDR3 loop spans 14 amino acids.